This T cell receptor (beta chain) comes out of a study of brain T cells in children with intractable seizures. The method was immunoSEQ multiplex PCR; TCRdb's version includes in-frame clones alone and lacks a portion of them. The sample comprises tens of thousands of clones, roughly 95% of which are singletons, and approximately 0.37% rests with the top ten. The germline V gene has CDR1 SGHKS and CDR2 YYEKEE (reference sequence). This CDR3 has 13 amino acids. V was clipped by 1 base and J by 3 bases, with 7 bases between them. The sequenced cases were selected for having the highest brain T cell transcript signatures. On this clone itself: Its antigen remains unidentified.

The study, taken as a whole, reports: Viral specificity was inferred only from CDR3 similarity; HCMV serostatus was unknown.

The chain links TRBV5-5 to TRBJ1-1; unclear D gene. This specimen was peripheral blood, taken at surgery. This TCR was recovered from a boy under three years old with focal cortical dysplasia and intractable seizures. CDR3 amino acids: CASSLHGDTEAFF. Here the CDR3 DNA reads TGTGCCAGCAGCTTGCATGGGGACACTGAAGCTTTCTTT.